A single sample gave rise to the 24 T cell receptor beta chains below, sequenced in a study of T cell changes during pregnancy in multiple sclerosis. Sequencing was performed with immunoSEQ multiplex PCR; in TCRdb, only in-frame clones are kept and a portion is missing. The sample lists about 59,000 clones; over 80% were seen once. This specimen was peripheral blood, taken in the second trimester of pregnancy. The source is a female donor in good health, enrolled as a control in a pregnancy study.

The chain joins TRBV7-9 to TRBJ2-7; D is uncertain. The germline V and J ends were trimmed by 3 bases and 1 base, with 10 bases remaining between them. Germline-derived CDR1 and CDR2 are SEHNR and FQNEAQ (reference sequence). The CDR3 runs to 14 residues. CDR3 residues: CASSLSPGSYEQYF. CDR3 nucleotides: TGTGCCAGCAGCTTGAGTCCCGGTTCCTACGAGCAGTACTTC.

The V and J genes are TRBV5-1 and TRBJ1-2; unclear D gene. Trimming took 0 bases from V and 8 from J, leaving 11 bases between them. Germline V gene data show CDR1 as SGHRS and CDR2 as YFSETQ. This CDR3 has 13 residues. CDR3 residues: CASSLGSEIGYTF. The CDR3 bases are TGCGCCAGCAGCTTGGGGTCGGAGATCGGCTACACCTTC.

This CDR3 reads CASSLRTIGGRGTGELFF. CDR3 DNA sequence: TGTGCCAGCAGTTTGCGAACCATCGGGGGGCGCGGCACCGGGGAGCTGTTTTTT. This sequence joins TRBV28 and TRBJ2-2, with D tentatively TRBD2 (7 bases). V shed 3 bases and J shed 4 bases, with 21 bases lying between them. This CDR3 is 18 amino acids long. CDR1 is MDHEN, CDR2 SYDVKM, per germline.

The chain links TRBV5-6 to TRBJ2-2, with D tentatively TRBD2 (5 bases). V was clipped by 0 bases and J by 4 bases, with 10 bases between them. The CDR3 length is 15 residues. Germline V gives CDR1 SGHDT, CDR2 YYEEEE. The CDR3 loop reads CASSLGPRGTGELFF. In DNA, the CDR3 is TGTGCCAGCAGCTTGGGCCCACGGGGCACCGGGGAGCTGTTTTTT.

This clone was found once. This chain uses TRBV30 with TRBJ1-5; 10 bases match TRBD1. The CDR3 length is 15 residues. After removal of 3 bases from V and 6 bases from J, the junction contained 8 bases not matched to a gene. Germline V CDR1 and CDR2: GTSNPN, SVGIG (reference sequence). CDR3: CAWSIDRGHVQPQHF. The CDR3 coding sequence is TGTGCCTGGAGCATCGACAGGGGGCATGTTCAGCCCCAGCATTTT.

This clone was recorded only once. The rearrangement links TRBV7-6 to TRBJ1-2, with D tentatively TRBD1 (6 bases). Germline V lookup: CDR1 SGHVS, CDR2 FNYEAQ. Trimming shortened V by 0 bases and J by 0 bases, and 14 bases separated the two germline ends. This CDR3 is 17 amino acids long. The CDR3 DNA sequence: TGTGCCAGCAGCTTAGCAGGGGGTATGGGGGCTAACTATGGCTACACCTTC. As protein: CASSLAGGMGANYGYTF.

The gene calls are TRBV15 and TRBJ1-5; D is undetermined. The V end was cut by 1 base, the J end by 7 bases, with 14 bases between. The CDR3 sequence is 15 residues long. Germline CDR1 LNHNV, CDR2 YYDKDF (reference sequence). CDR3 region: CATSRGVLGSQPQHF. The CDR3 bases are TGTGCCACCAGCAGAGGGGTATTGGGGAGCCAGCCCCAGCATTTT.

The genes are TRBV9 and TRBJ2-5, with D perhaps matching TRBD2 (6 bases). CDR1 is SGDLS, CDR2 YYNGEE, per germline. Trimming pared 3 bases from V and 9 bases from J, leaving 21 bases between. The CDR3 spans 15 residues. CDR3 residues: CASSEWGTASGAQYF. Here the CDR3 DNA reads TGTGCCAGCAGCGAGTGGGGGACGGCCTCGGGGGCCCAGTACTTC.

The chain links TRBV18 to TRBJ1-3; 7 positions agree with TRBD1. V was clipped by 5 bases and J by 2 bases; unmatched bases: 3. The germline gives CDR1 KGHSH, CDR2 LQKENI. The length of the CDR3 is 14 residues. CDR3 in amino acids: CASSTQGAGNTIYF. The CDR3 nucleotides are TGTGCCAGCTCAACGCAGGGGGCTGGAAACACCATATATTTT.

The chain carries TRBV7-3 and TRBJ2-3; 7 nucleotides line up with TRBD1. V lost 5 bases and J lost 1; bases outside the gene matches: 0. Germline V gene data show CDR1 as SGHTA and CDR2 as FQGTGA. The CDR3 is made up of 13 amino acids. In nucleotides, the CDR3 is TGTGCCAGCAGCACAGGGGGCACAGATACGCAGTATTTT. Translation: CASSTGGTDTQYF.

The rearrangement links TRBV2 to TRBJ2-3; tentative D call: TRBD2 (7 bases). CDR1 is SNHLY and CDR2 is FYNNEI in the germline V gene. There are 12 residues in the CDR3. The V end lost 5 bases, the J end lost 10 bases, and 13 bases lay between the germline ends. The CDR3 sequence: CASSQKGGAQYF. The CDR3 DNA is TGTGCCAGCAGTCAAAAAGGGGGGGCGCAGTATTTT.

The chain is built from TRBV6-5 and TRBJ2-3; a possible D gene is TRBD1 (6 bases). Germline CDR1 MNHEY, CDR2 SVGAGI. CDR3 length: 14 amino acids. The V end was cut by 5 bases, the J end by 2 bases, with 11 bases between. The CDR3 nucleotides are TGTGCCAGCAGTCGGACAGTACTCACAGATACGCAGTATTTT. Its protein product is CASSRTVLTDTQYF.

CDR3 amino acids: CASSIRDLSDTQYF. CDR3 coding DNA: TGTGCCAGCAGCATCCGGGACTTGTCAGATACGCAGTATTTT. The rearrangement links TRBV9 to TRBJ2-3, with D tentatively TRBD2 (6 bases). Germline lookup yields CDR1 SGDLS and CDR2 YYNGEE. Trimming stripped 4 bases from V and 4 bases from J, with 13 bases between. The CDR3 spans 14 residues.

The J gene is TRBJ1-2, the V gene TRBV28; possibly TRBD1 for D (6 bases). Looked up from germline, CDR1 is MDHEN and CDR2 is SYDVKM. The CDR3 is made up of 15 amino acids. Trimming removed 6 bases from V and 4 bases from J, with 18 bases in between. CDR3 nucleotide sequence: TGTGCCAGCAGCCCGACCTCGACAGGCACCTATGGCTACACCTTC. It is translated as CASSPTSTGTYGYTF.

J is TRBJ1-2 and V is TRBV30, with a weak D call TRBD1 (5 bases). The CDR3 spans 13 residues. Germline V gene lookup returns CDR1 GTSNPN and CDR2 SVGIG (reference sequence). Trimming shortened V by 0 bases and J by 4 bases, and 9 bases separated the two germline ends. DNA of the CDR3: TGTGCCTGGAGTGTCCCGCAGGGCTATGGCTACACCTTC. Its translation is CAWSVPQGYGYTF. The complete variable domain, with remaining parts taken from reference TRBV30 and TRBJ1-2, reads SQTIHQWPATLVQPVGSPLSLECTVEGTSNPNLYWYRQAAGRGLQLLFYSVGIGQISSEVPQNLSASRPQDRQFILSSKKLLLSDSGFYLCAWSVPQGYGYTFGSGTRLTVV.

V usage is TRBV5-4 and J usage is TRBJ2-2, with 9 bases matching TRBD2. Germline values: CDR1 SGHNT, CDR2 YYREEE (reference sequence). This CDR3 contains 17 residues. V lost 4 bases and J lost 3; bases outside the gene matches: 10. CDR3 residues: CASSPQYGGGDTGELFF. CDR3 coding DNA: TGTGCCAGCAGCCCCCAGTACGGCGGGGGGGACACCGGGGAGCTGTTTTTT. The entire variable domain, with the rest obtained from reference TRBV5-4 and TRBJ2-2, is as follows: ETGVTQSPTHLIKTRGQQVTLRCSSQSGHNTVSWYQQALGQGPQFIFQYYREEENGRGNFPPRFSGLQFPNYSSELNVNALELDDSALYLCASSPQYGGGDTGELFFGEGSRLTVL.

The V gene is TRBV5-4, the J gene TRBJ2-2, with TRBD2 matching over 7 bases. In germline, CDR1 is SGHNT, CDR2 YYREEE (reference sequence). This CDR3 region has 14 residues. The ends lost 1 base at V and 6 bases at J; junction bases unmatched: 3. The CDR3 nucleotides read TGTGCCAGCAGCTTGTTGGCGGGGGCCGGGGAGCTGTTTTTT. The encoded protein is CASSLLAGAGELFF.

The chain combines TRBV9 with TRBJ1-2; 9 positions agree with TRBD1. V trimming: 0 bases; J trimming: 11 bases; junction bases outside the gene matches: 5. The CDR3 spans 13 residues. CDR1 and CDR2 from the germline V gene are SGDLS and YYNGEE. CDR3: CASSVGDREGYTF. The CDR3 nucleotides read TGTGCCAGCAGCGTAGGGGACAGGGAGGGGTACACCTTC.

In this sample, this clone turned up a few times. J is TRBJ1-1 and V is TRBV9; weak D call: TRBD1 (5 bases). The CDR3 loop spans 15 amino acids. Trimming stripped 1 base from V and 4 bases from J, with 14 bases between. CDR1 and CDR2 from the germline V gene are SGDLS and YYNGEE. Here the CDR3 reads CASSVLGQGSTEAFF. In DNA, the CDR3 is TGTGCCAGCAGCGTACTAGGTCAGGGAAGCACTGAAGCTTTCTTT.

This chain joins TRBV18 and TRBJ2-7, with TRBD1 matching 12 bases. The germline CDR1 and CDR2 sequences are KGHSH and LQKENI. Losses at the gene ends were 2 bases for V and 6 bases for J; bases not matched to a gene: 11. CDR3 length: 17 amino acids. CDR3 loop: CASSPNLRDRGLSEQYF. The DNA of the CDR3 is TGTGCCAGCTCACCAAATCTCCGGGACAGGGGGCTCAGCGAGCAGTACTTC.

The chain uses TRBV5-6 and TRBJ2-1, with a weak D call TRBD1 (5 bases). Looked up from germline, CDR1 is SGHDT and CDR2 is YYEEEE. This CDR3 is built from 17 residues. V lost 0 bases, J lost 0 bases, and 13 bases lay in between. The CDR3 region has the DNA TGTGCCAGCAGCTTGGTGACAGAAAAGGGCTCCTACAATGAGCAGTTCTTC. Protein product: CASSLVTEKGSYNEQFF.

The chain combines TRBV28 with TRBJ1-1, with D possibly TRBD1 on 5 matching bases. V dropped 2 bases and J dropped 1 base, with 8 bases sitting between them. The CDR3 totals 14 residues. Germline V gene lookup returns CDR1 MDHEN and CDR2 SYDVKM. The CDR3 bases are TGTGCCAGCAGTTTACGACAGACGAACACTGAAGCTTTCTTT. Its translation: CASSLRQTNTEAFF.

This clone was found once. The chain is built from TRBV4-1 and TRBJ1-2, with D possibly matching TRBD1 (5 bases). The length of the CDR3 is 14 residues. The V end lost 1 base, the J end lost 5 bases, and 11 bases lay between the germline ends. The germline V gene encodes CDR1 MGHRA and CDR2 YSYEKL. The CDR3 spells CASSQVDSPYGYTF. The DNA of the CDR3 is TGCGCCAGCAGCCAAGTCGACAGCCCGTATGGCTACACCTTC.

The chain links TRBV21-1 to TRBJ1-5; the table assigns TRBD1, which was not confirmed against the DNA. TRBV21-1 has pseudogene status. The CDR3 covers 16 residues. The CDR3 loop reads CASSKDGTGHNQPQHF. CDR3 DNA sequence: TGTGCCAGCAGCAAAGACGGGACAGGCCACAATCAGCCCCAGCATTTT.